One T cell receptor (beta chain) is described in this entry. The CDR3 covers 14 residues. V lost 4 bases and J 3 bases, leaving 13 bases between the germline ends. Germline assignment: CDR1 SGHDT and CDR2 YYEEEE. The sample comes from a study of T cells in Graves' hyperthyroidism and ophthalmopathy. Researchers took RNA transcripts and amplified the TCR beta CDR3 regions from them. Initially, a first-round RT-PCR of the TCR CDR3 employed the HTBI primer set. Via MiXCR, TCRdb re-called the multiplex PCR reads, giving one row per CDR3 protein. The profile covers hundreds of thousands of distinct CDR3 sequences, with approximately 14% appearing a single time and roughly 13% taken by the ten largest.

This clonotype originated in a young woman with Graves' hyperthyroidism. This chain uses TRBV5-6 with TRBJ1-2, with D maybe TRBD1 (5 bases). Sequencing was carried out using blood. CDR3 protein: CASSPQGRDYGYTF. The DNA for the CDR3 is TGTGCCAGCAGCCCCCAGGGCAGGGACTATGGCTACACCTTC.